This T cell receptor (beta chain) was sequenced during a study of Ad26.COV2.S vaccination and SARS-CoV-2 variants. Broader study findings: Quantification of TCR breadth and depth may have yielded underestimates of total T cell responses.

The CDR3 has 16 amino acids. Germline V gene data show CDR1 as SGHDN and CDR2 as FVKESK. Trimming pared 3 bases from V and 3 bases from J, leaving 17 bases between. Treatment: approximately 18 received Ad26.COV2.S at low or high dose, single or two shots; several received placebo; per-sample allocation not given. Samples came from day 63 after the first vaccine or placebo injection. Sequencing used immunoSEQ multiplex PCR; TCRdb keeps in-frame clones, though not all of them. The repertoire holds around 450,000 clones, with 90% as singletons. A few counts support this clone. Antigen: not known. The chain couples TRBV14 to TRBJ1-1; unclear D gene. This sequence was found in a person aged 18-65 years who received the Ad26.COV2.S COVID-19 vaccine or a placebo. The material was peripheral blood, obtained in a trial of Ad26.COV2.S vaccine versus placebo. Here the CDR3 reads CASSQERAGLYTEAFF. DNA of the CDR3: TGTGCCAGCAGCCAGGAAAGGGCGGGTTTGTACACTGAAGCTTTCTTT.